This TCR beta chain is from a study of blood T cell repertoires in COVID-19. Across the whole study: PBMCs, B-cell-depleted T cells, or T cells provided the cDNA or gDNA that made up the material.

Here immunoSEQ multiplex PCR was the method, and the copy in TCRdb shows in-frame clones only, minus some. The sample includes around 21,000 clones, more than 70% seen only once; the top ten take 11%. The CDR3 contains 16 residues. The rearrangement uses TRBV12-1 and TRBJ2-5; the D call in the table, TRBD1, was not verified against the DNA. TRBV12-1 is annotated as a pseudogene. Sequencing was done on a sample of peripheral blood. This receptor was taken from a human donor in a cohort sampled during active COVID-19. The CDR3 nucleotides are TGTGCCAGCAGCTGCGGCCACCGGGACAGACAAGAGACCCAGTACTTC. It codes for CASSCGHRDRQETQYF.